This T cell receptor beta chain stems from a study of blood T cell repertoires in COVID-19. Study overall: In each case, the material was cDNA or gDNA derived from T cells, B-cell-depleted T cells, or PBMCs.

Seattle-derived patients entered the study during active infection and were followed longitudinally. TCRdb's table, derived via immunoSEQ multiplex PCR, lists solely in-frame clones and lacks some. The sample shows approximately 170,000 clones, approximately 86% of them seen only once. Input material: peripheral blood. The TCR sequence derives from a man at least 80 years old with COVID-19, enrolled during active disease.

In nucleotides, the CDR3 is TGTGCCAGCAGCTTAGGTAGACAGGGGTACGAGCAGTACTTC. This sequence encodes CASSLGRQGYEQYF. The chain couples TRBV7-8 to TRBJ2-7; TRBD1 aligns across 8 bases. This CDR3 contains 14 residues. Germline trimming cut 1 base from V and 4 bases from J; bases unmatched to any gene: 3. The germline gives CDR1 SGHVS, CDR2 FQNEAQ.